This T cell receptor beta chain originates from a study of blood T cell repertoires in COVID-19. On the study more broadly: Specimens from acute and convalescent COVID-19 originated in the United States, Italy and Spain. Sources were T cells, B-cell-depleted T cells, or PBMCs; the material itself was cDNA or gDNA.

The trim removed 7 bases at V and 7 bases at J, leaving 6 bases unmatched. CDR1 and CDR2 from the germline V gene are LNHDA and SQIVND (reference sequence). The CDR3 length is 14 residues. Original data processing: By means of reference gene primer amplification, nucleated cell counts were estimated. Repertoires were generated with immunoSEQ multiplex PCR, while TCRdb's copy carries only in-frame clones and drops some. For V, J and clone size, that table is used; D and trimming come from the DNA. Of 100,000 to 150,000 clones detected, over 75% appear once; the ten largest clones hold around 15%. The sequenced sample was peripheral blood. The chain employs TRBV19 and TRBJ2-2; 10 positions agree with TRBD2. The TCR originated in a man between 60 and 70 years old with active or convalescent COVID-19. The CDR3 spells CASIPSGSVGELFF. CDR3 in DNA: TGTGCCAGTATCCCTAGCGGGAGTGTCGGGGAGCTGTTTTTT.